These 3 T cell receptor beta chains came from one sample sequenced in a study of identical twins. MiXCR was run by TCRdb on the 5' RACE reads, yielding one entry per CDR3 protein. This table holds 500,000 to 650,000 distinct CDR3 sequences, about a fifth found once. The sample was also reused in another study, on yellow fever vaccine responses in identical twins.

Source material: CD4+ T cells sorted from blood. The source of these receptors is a woman aged 18-29 years in good health.

CDR3 sequence: CASSDYGTGPEQYV. The CDR3 DNA reads as TGTGCCAGCAGTGATTATGGCACGGGGCCCGAGCAGTACGTC. The chain has TRBV6-1 and TRBJ2-7; D may be TRBD1 or TRBD2 (5 bases each). The CDR3 is 14 amino acids. The V and J ends lost 3 bases and 6 bases respectively, with 15 bases between them. Germline CDR1 and CDR2: MNHNS and SASEGT.

The chain uses TRBV10-3 and TRBJ2-6; no firm D call. CDR3 length equals 14 residues. Germline assignment: CDR1 ENHRY and CDR2 SYGVKD. The V and J ends lost 5 bases and 2 bases respectively, with 7 bases between them. The CDR3 protein is CAISPGPGANVLTF. The CDR3 nucleotides read TGTGCCATCAGTCCAGGTCCTGGGGCCAACGTCCTGACTTTC.

In the case of this clonotype: A read error may produce the germline difference seen at one junction end. The J gene is TRBJ2-1, the V gene TRBV2; 8 bases are a match to TRBD2. Per the germline V gene, CDR1 is SNHLY and CDR2 is FYNNEI. This CDR3 is built from 18 residues. Here the CDR3 DNA reads TGTGCCCGCAGTTTAGAAGATAGCCGGGGGGGGCCCTACAATGAGCAGTTCTTC. It translates to CARSLEDSRGGPYNEQFF.